This is a list of T cell receptor beta chains from one sample in a study of control samples from healthy donors and cancer patients. Generated by immunoSEQ multiplex PCR, the TCRdb table keeps only in-frame clones and is missing some. In the table there are about 100,000 clones, just under 85% of which are singletons. What was sequenced was blood. The receptor source for this set is a man aged 30 to 45 in good health. The CDR3 runs from the conserved cysteine through the conserved F or W.

>16|TRBV7-3|TRBJ2-2
CASSLYLAVNTGELFF
>15|TRBV6-4|TRBJ2-3
CASSDGAGDTDTQYF
>12|TRBV30|TRBJ1-3
CAWSARGNTIYF
>13|TRBV7-9|TRBJ1-6
CATGETENSPLHF
>13|TRBV6-5|TRBJ2-5
CASRAGGLETQYF
>12|TRBV7-8|TRBJ2-7
CASSFARGEQYF
>16|TRBV11-3|TRBJ2-3
CASSLDGGGPADTQYF
>15|TRBV6-5|TRBJ1-1
CASRIRVGLNTEAFF
>13|TRBV3-1/TRBV3-2|TRBJ1-2
CASSVNGEGGYTF
>14|TRBV6-1|TRBJ2-3
CASSEKGEADTQYF
>16|TRBV10-2|TRBJ1-1
CASSGVGGRTAAEAFF
>14|TRBV6-5|TRBJ2-5
CASSSSLEIGTQYF
>13|TRBV19|TRBJ1-4
CASRYGLNEKLFF
>16|TRBV14|TRBJ1-2
CASSPLVGTAQYGYTF
>17|TRBV27|TRBJ2-3
CASSPLDPQWGTDTQYF
>19|TRBV7-9|TRBJ2-2
CASSSKDLAGRRVTGELFF
>14|TRBV9|TRBJ1-6
CASALGQPNSPLHF
>11|TRBV25-1|TRBJ2-1
CASSEYNEQFF
>14|TRBV6-4|TRBJ1-5
CASSNQEGNQPQHF
>12|TRBV12-3/TRBV12-4|TRBJ1-1
CASSFGGAEAFF
>15|TRBV7-9|TRBJ1-3
CASSLATGTGNTIYF
>13|TRBV30|TRBJ1-1
CAWSRGMNTEAFF
>12|TRBV12-3/TRBV12-4|TRBJ1-5
CAGSRTGQPQHF